This TCR beta chain comes out of a study of cytomegalovirus exposure and HLA in healthy donors. V was cut by 1 base and J by 0 bases, with 8 bases left in between. CDR1 is SGHTA and CDR2 is FQGNSA in the germline V gene. This CDR3 is built from 15 residues. Primers: 60 Vbeta forward and 13 Jbeta reverse. Assay used: immunoSEQ multiplex PCR; TCRdb lists only in-frame clones, some missing. The sample has tens of thousands of clones; roughly 78% are singletons. This clone was detected a few times. Its antigen is undetermined. Whole-study findings and limits: Among immune exposure information, only CMV serostatus was available. Earlier analysis found most TCR beta V segments productive about 87% or about 30% of the time.

The chain uses TRBV7-2 and TRBJ2-3; tentatively, D is TRBD2 (6 bases). The origin of this receptor is a man in his forties in good health and CMV-seronegative. The sequenced sample consisted of PBMCs. The DNA for the CDR3 is TGTGCCAGCAGCTTAGTGGGACTCAGCACAGATACGCAGTATTTT. Encoded protein: CASSLVGLSTDTQYF.